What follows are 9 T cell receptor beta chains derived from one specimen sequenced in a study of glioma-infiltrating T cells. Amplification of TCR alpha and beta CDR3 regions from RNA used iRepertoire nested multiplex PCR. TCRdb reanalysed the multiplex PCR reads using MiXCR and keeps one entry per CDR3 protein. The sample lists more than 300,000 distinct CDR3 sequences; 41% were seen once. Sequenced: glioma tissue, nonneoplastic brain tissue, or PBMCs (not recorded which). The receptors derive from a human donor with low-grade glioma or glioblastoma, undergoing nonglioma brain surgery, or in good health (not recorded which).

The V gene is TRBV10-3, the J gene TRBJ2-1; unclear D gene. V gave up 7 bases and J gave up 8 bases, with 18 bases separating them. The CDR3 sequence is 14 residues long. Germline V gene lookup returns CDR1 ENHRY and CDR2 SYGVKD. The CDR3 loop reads CAIKWSHSNDEQFF. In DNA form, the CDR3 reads TGTGCCATCAAGTGGAGCCATTCTAACGATGAGCAGTTCTTC.

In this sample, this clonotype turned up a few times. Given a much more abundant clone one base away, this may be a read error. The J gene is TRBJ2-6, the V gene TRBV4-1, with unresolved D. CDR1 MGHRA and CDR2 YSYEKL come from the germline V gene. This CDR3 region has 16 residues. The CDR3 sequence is CASSQDPAAGANVLTF. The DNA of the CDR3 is TGTGCCAGCAGCCAAGATCCAGCCGCTGGGGCCAACGTCCTGACTTTC.

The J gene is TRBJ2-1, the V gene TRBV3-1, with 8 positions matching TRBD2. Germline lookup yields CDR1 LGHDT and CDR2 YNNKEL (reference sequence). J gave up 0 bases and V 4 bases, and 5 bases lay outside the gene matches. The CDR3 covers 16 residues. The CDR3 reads CASSRLARSSYNEQFF. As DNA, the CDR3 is TGTGCCAGCAGCCGACTAGCGCGAAGCTCCTACAATGAGCAGTTCTTC.

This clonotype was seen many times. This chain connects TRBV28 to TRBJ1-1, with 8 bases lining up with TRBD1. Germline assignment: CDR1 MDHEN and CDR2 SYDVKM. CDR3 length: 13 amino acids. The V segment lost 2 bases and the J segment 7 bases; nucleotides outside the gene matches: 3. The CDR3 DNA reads TGTGCCAGCAGTTTACAGGGGGCGGATGAAGCTTTCTTT. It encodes CASSLQGADEAFF. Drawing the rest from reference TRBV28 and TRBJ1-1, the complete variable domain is DVKVTQSSRYLVKRTGEKVFLECVQDMDHENMFWYRQDPGLGLRLIYFSYDVKMKEKGDIPEGYSVSREKKERFSLILESASTNQTSMYLCASSLQGADEAFFGQGTRLTVV.

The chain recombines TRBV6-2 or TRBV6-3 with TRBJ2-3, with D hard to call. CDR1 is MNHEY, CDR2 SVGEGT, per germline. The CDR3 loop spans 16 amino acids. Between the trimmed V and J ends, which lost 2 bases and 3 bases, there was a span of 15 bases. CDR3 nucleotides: TGTGCCAGCAGTTACCCTTGGATCCAACTTACAGATACGCAGTATTTT. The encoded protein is CASSYPWIQLTDTQYF.

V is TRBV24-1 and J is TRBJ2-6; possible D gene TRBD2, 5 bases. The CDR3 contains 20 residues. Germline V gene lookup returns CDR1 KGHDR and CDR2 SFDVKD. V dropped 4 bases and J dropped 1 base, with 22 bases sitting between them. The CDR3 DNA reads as TGTGCCACCAGTGACGCGTACACTCCGGGAATTGGGTCTGGGGCCAACGTCCTGACTTTC. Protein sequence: CATSDAYTPGIGSGANVLTF.

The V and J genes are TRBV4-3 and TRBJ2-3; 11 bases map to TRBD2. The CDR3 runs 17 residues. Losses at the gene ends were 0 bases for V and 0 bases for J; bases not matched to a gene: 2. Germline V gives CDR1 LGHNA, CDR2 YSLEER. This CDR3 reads CASSQDLAGGSTDTQYF. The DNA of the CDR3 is TGCGCCAGCAGCCAAGATCTAGCGGGGGGCAGCACAGATACGCAGTATTTT.

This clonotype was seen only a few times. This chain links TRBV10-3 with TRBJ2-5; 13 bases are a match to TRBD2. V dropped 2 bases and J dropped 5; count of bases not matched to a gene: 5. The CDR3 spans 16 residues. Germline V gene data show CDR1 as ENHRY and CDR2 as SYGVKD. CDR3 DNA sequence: TGTGCCATCAGTGAGCTGGGACTAGCGGGACAGGAGACCCAGTACTTC. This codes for CAISELGLAGQETQYF.

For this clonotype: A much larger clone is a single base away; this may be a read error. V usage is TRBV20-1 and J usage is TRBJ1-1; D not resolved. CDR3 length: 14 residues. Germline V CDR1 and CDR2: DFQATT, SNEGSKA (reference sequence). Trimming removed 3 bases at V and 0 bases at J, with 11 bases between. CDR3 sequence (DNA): TGCAGTGCTAGTCGGCACCTTGTGAACACTGAAGCTTTCTTT. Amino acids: CSASRHLVNTEAFF.